This T cell receptor beta chain was sequenced during a study of neurological immune-mediated disorders. Trimming at V came to 5 bases and at J to 0 bases, leaving 7 bases not matched to a gene. This CDR3 has 15 residues. CDR1 is MNHNY and CDR2 is SVGAGI in the germline V gene (reference sequence). Study results and caveats: Phylogenetic grouping assigned the repertoires of 18 of 34 multiple sclerosis patients to a single cluster of related CDR3 sequences. This cluster may be a repertoire-level signature.

There are many counts of this clonotype. Its cognate antigen is unknown. TCRdb passed the 5' RACE reads through MiXCR, listing each CDR3 protein once. The sample has tens of thousands of distinct CDR3 sequences; 5.2% are singletons. This chain connects TRBV6-6 to TRBJ2-7; TRBD1 aligns across 7 bases. Sequenced: PBMCs. The clonotype originates from a young man with multiple sclerosis. The CDR3 sequence is CASSAGQAYSYEQYF. The CDR3 DNA follows: TGTGCCAGCAGTGCAGGACAGGCCTACTCCTACGAGCAGTACTTC.